Described below is a single TCR beta chain sequence and its context. Antigen specificity is unknown. The data were produced by immunoSEQ multiplex PCR, yet TCRdb's version contains in-frame clones alone and is incomplete. Of more than 150,000 clones listed, 66% are singletons. This entry belongs to a study of shared clonotypes between healthy human individuals. Germline assignment: CDR1 SNHLY and CDR2 FYNNEI. The CDR3 covers 13 residues. The junction had 1 base not matched to a gene; V was cut back by 4 bases and J by 2 bases. Findings and caveats of the study: Clonotype sharing across several donors was observed for 4.5% to 6.5% of naive CD4 clonotypes. Sequencing depth was a factor that was expected to affect clonotype sharing among donors.

This rearrangement joins TRBV2 to TRBJ1-1, with 7 bases that match TRBD1. This sequence was found in a man aged 25-45 years in good health. Sequenced input: memory CD4+ T cells sorted from blood. Subset: CD45RA-negative fraction. Here the CDR3 reads CASSGDSNTEAFF. The CDR3, as DNA: TGTGCCAGCAGTGGGGACAGCAACACTGAAGCTTTCTTT.